One sample yielded the 23 T cell receptor beta chains listed below, sequenced in a study of blood T cell repertoires in COVID-19. Here immunoSEQ multiplex PCR was the method, and the copy in TCRdb shows in-frame clones only, minus some. The sample contains 190,000 or so clones, roughly four fifths of which appear only once. Sequenced material: PBMCs or T cells enriched from blood (not recorded which). The receptors originated from a man between 35 and 55 years old who had recovered from COVID-19.

For the CDR3, the DNA is TGTGCCAGCAACACGGCGGGGGCCGAGATCTATGGCTACACCTTC. This gives the protein CASNTAGAEIYGYTF. This chain links TRBV28 with TRBJ1-2; TRBD1 might be the D (6 bases). There are 15 residues in the CDR3. CDR1 MDHEN and CDR2 SYDVKM come from the germline V gene. Trimming removed 7 bases at V and 4 bases at J, with 19 bases between.

J is TRBJ2-7 and V is TRBV5-6; the match to TRBD2 covers 12 bases. Germline CDR1 SGHDT, CDR2 YYEEEE. Trimming took 2 bases from V and 3 from J; bases not matched to a gene: 3. There are 15 residues in the CDR3. The CDR3 nucleotides read TGTGCCAGCAGCTTCGGACTAGCGGGACACTACGAGCAGTACTTC. Amino acid sequence: CASSFGLAGHYEQYF.

The rearrangement joins TRBV4-3 to TRBJ1-1; D is possibly TRBD1 (5 bases). CDR3 length equals 15 residues. Germline V CDR1 and CDR2: LGHNA, YSLEER. Deletions cut 1 base from V and 1 base from J, with 10 bases between. CDR3 DNA: TGCGCCAGCAGCCAAGCGCCGACAGAGAACACTGAAGCTTTCTTT. The encoded protein is CASSQAPTENTEAFF.

The V call is TRBV7-2, the J call TRBJ1-2; D is uncertain. V was trimmed by 5 bases and J by 2 bases, leaving 15 bases between them. The CDR3 sequence is 15 residues long. CDR1 is SGHTA, CDR2 FQGNSA, per germline. CDR3 bases: TGTGCCAGCAGCACCCGAGGACTCATGAACTATGGCTACACCTTC. Its translation is CASSTRGLMNYGYTF.

The chain has TRBV18 and TRBJ1-1; 7 nucleotides match TRBD1. Germline V gives CDR1 KGHSH, CDR2 LQKENI. J was trimmed by 4 bases and V by 1 base; bases with no gene match: 6. CDR3 length equals 15 residues. The CDR3 here is CASSPRVEGATEAFF. The DNA of the CDR3 is TGTGCCAGCTCACCACGGGTGGAGGGGGCCACTGAAGCTTTCTTT.

This clone appeared a single time. The rearrangement uses TRBV2 and TRBJ2-3; D perhaps matches TRBD2 (6 bases). The CDR3 sequence is 13 residues long. CDR1 and CDR2 (germline): SNHLY, FYNNEI. Trimming shortened V by 6 bases and J by 4 bases, and 11 bases separated the two germline ends. CDR3 nucleotides: TGTGCCAGCAGCGCGGACTACCCAGATACGCAGTATTTT. This gives the protein CASSADYPDTQYF.

This rearrangement joins TRBV19 to TRBJ1-1; no clear D. Per the germline V gene, CDR1 is LNHDA and CDR2 is SQIVND (reference sequence). CDR3 length: 14 residues. Trimming pared 1 base from V and 0 bases from J, leaving 6 bases between. CDR3: CASSIGGVNTEAFF. DNA of the CDR3: TGTGCCAGTAGTATAGGCGGGGTGAACACTGAAGCTTTCTTT. The variable domain in full, with the rest retrieved from reference TRBV19 and TRBJ1-1, is DGGITQSPKYLFRKEGQNVTLSCEQNLNHDAMYWYRQDPGQGLRLIYYSQIVNDFQKGDIAEGYSVSREKKESFPLTVTSAQKNPTAFYLCASSIGGVNTEAFFGQGTRLTVV.

This chain connects TRBV10-2 to TRBJ2-7, with D tentatively TRBD2 (6 bases). This CDR3 has 11 amino acids. The V gene lost 3 bases and the J gene lost 7 bases, with 7 bases spanning the gap. The germline V gene has CDR1 WSHSY and CDR2 SAAADI. In DNA form, the CDR3 reads TGCGCCAGCAGTGATCGGGGGGAGCAGTACTTC. Its protein product is CASSDRGEQYF.

The J gene is TRBJ1-2, the V gene TRBV5-6; 12 bases are a match to TRBD1. Germline CDR1 reads SGHDT; CDR2 reads YYEEEE. V lost 0 bases and J lost 5; bases outside the gene matches: 8. The CDR3 sequence is 17 residues long. The CDR3 DNA is TGTGCCAGCAGCTTGGTCGGCGGGACAGGGGGCAGTTATGGCTACACCTTC. Amino acid sequence: CASSLVGGTGGSYGYTF.

The chain joins TRBV6-5 to TRBJ2-7; D ambiguous. Germline V gene sequence: CDR1 MNHEY, CDR2 SVGAGI. This CDR3 region has 13 residues. The ends were cut back, 2 bases at V and 3 bases at J, with 8 bases in the middle. CDR3 in DNA: TGTGCCAGCAGTTACCATGCGGACTACGAGCAGTACTTC. This sequence encodes CASSYHADYEQYF.

This clone showed up just once. The V gene is TRBV7-3, the J gene TRBJ2-6; D remains ambiguous. Per the germline V gene, CDR1 is SGHTA and CDR2 is FQGTGA. The CDR3 totals 14 residues. V was clipped by 8 bases and J by 4 bases, with 12 bases between them. The CDR3 nucleotides are TGTGCCAGCGCCCCGAGTACCGGGGCCAACGTCCTGACTTTC. Its translation: CASAPSTGANVLTF. The full variable domain, with the rest looked up from reference TRBV7-3 and TRBJ2-6, is GAGVSQTPSNKVTEKGKYVELRCDPISGHTALYWYRQSLGQGPEFLIYFQGTGAADDSGLPNDRFFAVRPEGSVSTLKIQRTERGDSAVYLCASAPSTGANVLTFGAGSRLTVL.

The J gene is TRBJ1-6, the V gene TRBV4-3; 8 nucleotides align to TRBD1. Losses at the gene ends were 3 bases for V and 7 bases for J; bases not matched to a gene: 14. This CDR3 comprises 18 residues. Germline values: CDR1 LGHNA, CDR2 YSLEER. The CDR3 here is CASSQAGTGTIRNSPLHF. The CDR3 DNA reads as TGCGCCAGCAGCCAGGCCGGGACAGGAACGATAAGGAATTCACCCCTCCACTTT.

The chain carries TRBV7-9 and TRBJ1-5, with D perhaps matching TRBD1 (6 bases). The germline V and J ends were trimmed by 4 bases and 5 bases, with 12 bases remaining between them. Germline V gene data show CDR1 as SEHNR and CDR2 as FQNEAQ (reference sequence). This CDR3 is 14 amino acids long. In nucleotides, the CDR3 is TGTGCCAGCAGCTCGGGGAACAGGGATCAGCCCCAGCATTTT. This codes for CASSSGNRDQPQHF.

The CDR3 spells CASSEVYSRLAGVMPFF. In DNA form, the CDR3 reads TGTGCCAGCAGTGAAGTATATAGTCGACTAGCGGGAGTCATGCCGTTCTTC. The chain has TRBV2 and TRBJ2-1; 12 bases line up with TRBD2. CDR1 is SNHLY, CDR2 FYNNEI, per germline. V trimming: 1 base; J trimming: 15 bases; junction bases outside the gene matches: 16. The CDR3 consists of 17 residues.

A few counts support this clone. V is TRBV2 and J is TRBJ2-7; possible D gene TRBD1, 7 bases. Trimming took 7 bases from V and 1 from J, leaving 14 bases between them. CDR1 is SNHLY and CDR2 is FYNNEI in the germline V gene. CDR3 size: 14 residues. In DNA, the CDR3 is TGTGCCAGCAAGAGGCAGGGGGGTTCCTACGAGCAGTACTTC. Amino acid sequence: CASKRQGGSYEQYF.

The V and J genes are TRBV19 and TRBJ1-1, with a possible D match to TRBD1 (6 bases). This CDR3 is built from 12 residues. Between the trimmed V and J ends, which lost 6 bases and 10 bases, there was a span of 15 bases. Germline V gene data show CDR1 as LNHDA and CDR2 as SQIVND (reference sequence). In DNA form, the CDR3 reads TGTGCCAGTAGCCCGGACAGTAAGGGAGCTTTCTTT. This translates into CASSPDSKGAFF.

The chain employs TRBV6-2 or TRBV6-3 and TRBJ2-3; a weak D match, TRBD2 (6 bases). The CDR3 is made up of 17 amino acids. V lost 6 bases to trimming and J lost 4 bases, with 23 bases between them. Germline CDR1 MNHEY, CDR2 SVGEGT. This chain's CDR3 is CASSEPIREAFADTQYF. The DNA of the CDR3 is TGTGCCAGCAGCGAGCCTATCAGGGAGGCCTTTGCAGATACGCAGTATTTT.

Details on this clone: Other nucleotide sequences from this sample produce the same CDR3. This chain links TRBV9 with TRBJ2-1; the match to TRBD2 covers 9 bases. Germline lookup yields CDR1 SGDLS and CDR2 YYNGEE. The J segment lost 7 bases and the V segment lost 0 bases, leaving 2 bases of the junction unmatched. The CDR3 loop spans 14 amino acids. The CDR3 loop reads CASSVGLAENEQFF. DNA for the CDR3: TGTGCCAGCAGCGTAGGACTAGCGGAGAATGAGCAGTTCTTC.

The chain is built from TRBV30 and TRBJ1-5; D is uncertain. Germline V gives CDR1 GTSNPN, CDR2 SVGIG (reference sequence). CDR3 size: 13 residues. V lost 2 bases to trimming and J lost 2 bases, with 7 bases between them. In DNA, the CDR3 is TGTGCCTGGAGTCCCGTCGGCAATCAGCCCCAGCATTTT. Amino acids: CAWSPVGNQPQHF. Full variable domain (outside the CDR3, taken from reference TRBV30 and TRBJ1-5): SQTIHQWPATLVQPVGSPLSLECTVEGTSNPNLYWYRQAAGRGLQLLFYSVGIGQISSEVPQNLSASRPQDRQFILSSKKLLLSDSGFYLCAWSPVGNQPQHFGDGTRLSIL.

The chain is built from TRBV16 and TRBJ2-1; 9 bases agree with TRBD1. This CDR3 has 15 residues. In germline, CDR1 is KGHSY, CDR2 FQNENV. V trimming: 7 bases; J trimming: 6 bases; junction bases outside the gene matches: 10. DNA for the CDR3: TGTGCCAGCACCCCAGGACAGGGGTTCCCCAATGAGCAGTTCTTC. Translating gives CASTPGQGFPNEQFF.

This chain connects TRBV7-9 to TRBJ1-1, with D hard to call. This CDR3 contains 13 residues. Germline V CDR1 and CDR2: SEHNR, FQNEAQ (reference sequence). With 3 bases removed from V and 3 bases from J, the gap between germline ends came to 8 bases. The CDR3 region is CASSLGLDTEAFF. CDR3 sequence (DNA): TGTGCCAGCAGCTTGGGTCTAGACACTGAAGCTTTCTTT. Full variable domain (rest looked up from reference TRBV7-9 and TRBJ1-1): DTGVSQNPRHKITKRGQNVTFRCDPISEHNRLYWYRQTLGQGPEFLTYFQNEAQLEKSRLLSDRFSAERPKGSFSTLEIQRTEQGDSAMYLCASSLGLDTEAFFGQGTRLTVV.

The rearrangement joins TRBV18 to TRBJ1-5; TRBD1 matches at 9 bases. Germline loops: CDR1 KGHSH, CDR2 LQKENI. V shed 6 bases and J 5 bases; nucleotides not matched to a gene: 8. The CDR3 contains 15 residues. In DNA, the CDR3 is TGTGCCAGCTCGGGGGGGACAGGGAGGCATCAGCCCCAGCATTTT. The encoded protein is CASSGGTGRHQPQHF.

The V call is TRBV10-3, the J call TRBJ2-1, with 12 bases fitting TRBD2. CDR1 and CDR2 from the germline V gene are ENHRY and SYGVKD. This CDR3 comprises 14 residues. J gave up 7 bases and V 6 bases, and 4 bases lay outside the gene matches. The CDR3 protein is CAIRLAGGTNEQFF. DNA of the CDR3: TGTGCCATCAGACTAGCGGGAGGCACAAATGAGCAGTTCTTC.